This entry is about one T cell receptor beta chain. V was cut by 10 bases and J by 8 bases, with 17 bases left in between. CDR3 length: 12 amino acids. CDR1 and CDR2 from the germline V gene are SEHNR and FQNEAQ (reference sequence). This sample was taken from a study of technical replicates of blood from a handful of donors. Sequencing used immunoSEQ multiplex PCR; TCRdb keeps in-frame clones, though not all of them. The sample includes 50,000 to 70,000 clones, 75% to 95% seen only once; the top ten take around 3.9%. The chain combines TRBV7-9 with TRBJ1-2; D gene unclear. The clonotype was recovered from a human donor in good health. Some clones in this sample may be carry-over from other donors' samples. Input material: PBMCs. This chain's CDR3 is CATRLGSGGYTF. The CDR3 DNA reads TGTGCCACAAGACTGGGGTCGGGGGGCTACACCTTC.